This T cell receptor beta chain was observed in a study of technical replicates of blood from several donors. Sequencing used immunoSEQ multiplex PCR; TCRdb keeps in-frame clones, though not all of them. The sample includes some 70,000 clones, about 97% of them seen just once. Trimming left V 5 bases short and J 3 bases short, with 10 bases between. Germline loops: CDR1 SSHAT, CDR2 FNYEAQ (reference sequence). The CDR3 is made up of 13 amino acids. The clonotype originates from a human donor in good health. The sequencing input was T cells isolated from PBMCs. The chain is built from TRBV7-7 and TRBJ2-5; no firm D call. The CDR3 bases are TGTGCCAGCAGCCCCCGGGTAAAAGAGACCCAGTACTTC. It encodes CASSPRVKETQYF. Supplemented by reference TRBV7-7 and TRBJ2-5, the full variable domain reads GAGVSQSPRYKVTKRGQDVTLRCDPISSHATLYWYQQALGQGPEFLTYFNYEAQPDKSGLPSDRFSAERPEGSISTLTIQRTEQRDSAMYRCASSPRVKETQYFGPGTRLLVL.